Presented here are 9 T cell receptor beta chains from one specimen sequenced in a study of blood T cell repertoires in COVID-19. Assay used: immunoSEQ multiplex PCR; TCRdb lists only in-frame clones, some missing. Of 300,000 to 450,000 clones detected, less than 90% appear once; the ten largest clones hold more than 1%. Source material: PBMCs or T cells enriched from blood (not recorded which). Receptors were obtained from a woman in her 30s who had recovered from COVID-19.

This chain links TRBV12-3 or TRBV12-4 with TRBJ2-3; D remains unclear. This CDR3 is built from 12 residues. V dropped 6 bases and J dropped 3 bases, with 7 bases sitting between them. The CDR3 DNA is TGTGCCAGCAGCCTTCGGACAGATACGCAGTATTTT. Translating it yields CASSLRTDTQYF.

The chain joins TRBV6-5 to TRBJ1-1; D might be TRBD1 (5 bases). The germline gives CDR1 MNHEY, CDR2 SVGAGI. V was cut by 7 bases and J by 10 bases, with 22 bases left in between. This CDR3 has 14 amino acids. The CDR3 protein is CASTPTSTDLGAFF. The CDR3 region has the DNA TGTGCCAGCACCCCAACCTCGACAGACCTGGGAGCTTTCTTT.

The gene calls are TRBV2 and TRBJ2-7, with 10 bases aligning to TRBD2. Per the germline V gene, CDR1 is SNHLY and CDR2 is FYNNEI. The J segment lost 2 bases and the V segment lost 8 bases, leaving 9 bases of the junction unmatched. This CDR3 contains 15 residues. CDR3 sequence (DNA): TGTGCCAGCTGGTGGGGACTAGCGTCCCCCTACGAGCAGTACTTC. Protein sequence: CASWWGLASPYEQYF.

V gene TRBV20-1 combines with J gene TRBJ1-1; possible D gene TRBD1, 6 bases. V shed 6 bases and J shed 4 bases, with 9 bases lying between them. Germline V gene data show CDR1 as DFQATT and CDR2 as SNEGSKA (reference sequence). The CDR3 totals 11 residues. This CDR3 reads CSAGGVTEAFF. Here the CDR3 DNA reads TGCAGTGCAGGGGGGGTCACTGAAGCTTTCTTT.

This clone appeared a single time. The chain joins TRBV15 to TRBJ2-7; 9 positions agree with TRBD1. Germline-derived CDR1 and CDR2 are LNHNV and YYDKDF (reference sequence). The CDR3 spans 17 residues. Trimming removed 3 bases from V and 2 bases from J; junction bases left unmatched: 11. Here the CDR3 reads CATSSFLGTGFPYEQYF. In DNA, the CDR3 is TGTGCCACCAGCAGCTTTCTCGGGACAGGGTTTCCCTACGAGCAGTACTTC.

The chain links TRBV11-2 to TRBJ2-2; TRBD1 matches at 9 bases. The CDR3 is 16 amino acids. CDR1 is SGHAT, CDR2 FQNNGV, per germline. The V segment lost 4 bases and the J segment 8 bases; nucleotides outside the gene matches: 11. CDR3 sequence: CASSSTSGQGSGELFF. The CDR3 bases are TGTGCCAGCAGCTCCACCTCGGGACAGGGTAGTGGGGAGCTGTTTTTT.

Details on this clone: Other DNA sequences in the sample encode the same CDR3. The J gene is TRBJ1-1, the V gene TRBV27; 7 positions agree with TRBD1. CDR1 and CDR2 from the germline V gene are MNHEY and SMNVEV (reference sequence). CDR3 length: 14 residues. J was trimmed by 0 bases and V by 6 bases; bases with no gene match: 4. CDR3 residues: CASRPGQLNTEAFF. The CDR3 DNA reads as TGTGCCAGCAGACCGGGACAGTTGAACACTGAAGCTTTCTTT.

The chain recombines TRBV5-1 with TRBJ1-1, with unresolved D. V was cut by 1 base and J by 1 base, with 5 bases left in between. The V gene's germline CDR1 is SGHRS and CDR2 YFSETQ. There are 13 residues in the CDR3. The CDR3 nucleotides are TGCGCCAGCAGCTTGATATGGAACACTGAAGCTTTCTTT. Translated, it gives CASSLIWNTEAFF.

The J gene is TRBJ2-1, the V gene TRBV5-1; 7 bases agree with TRBD1. V lost 3 bases and J lost 6; bases outside the gene matches: 9. CDR3 length: 15 residues. The germline gives CDR1 SGHRS, CDR2 YFSETQ. The CDR3 DNA follows: TGCGCCAGCAGCTGGGACAGATTAGGGAGCAATGAGCAGTTCTTC. Translated: CASSWDRLGSNEQFF.